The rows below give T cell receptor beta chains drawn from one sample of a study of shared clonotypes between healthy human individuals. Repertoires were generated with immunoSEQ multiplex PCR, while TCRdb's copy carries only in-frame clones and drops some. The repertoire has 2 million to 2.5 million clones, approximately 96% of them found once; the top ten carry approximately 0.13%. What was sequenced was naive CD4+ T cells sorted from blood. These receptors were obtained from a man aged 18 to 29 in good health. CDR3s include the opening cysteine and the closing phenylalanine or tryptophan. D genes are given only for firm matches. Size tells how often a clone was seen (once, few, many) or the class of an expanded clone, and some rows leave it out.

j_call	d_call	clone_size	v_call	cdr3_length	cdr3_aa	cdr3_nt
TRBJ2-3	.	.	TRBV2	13	CASTYSSTDTQYF	TGTGCCAGCACATACTCTAGCACAGATACGCAGTATTTT
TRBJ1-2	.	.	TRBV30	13	CAWTYTANYGYTF	TGTGCCTGGACTTATACAGCTAACTATGGCTACACCTTC
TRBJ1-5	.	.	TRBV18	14	CASQGSTHNQPQHF	TGTGCCAGCCAGGGGTCAACTCACAATCAGCCCCAGCATTTT
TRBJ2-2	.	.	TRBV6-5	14	CASSRRAITGELFF	TGTGCCAGCAGCCGCAGGGCTATCACCGGGGAGCTGTTTTTT
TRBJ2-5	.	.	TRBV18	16	CASSPATSRARETQYF	TGTGCCAGCTCACCAGCAACCTCCAGGGCTCGAGAGACCCAGTACTTC
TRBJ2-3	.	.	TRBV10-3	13	CAISGPIPDTQYF	TGTGCCATCAGTGGACCGATACCAGATACGCAGTATTTT
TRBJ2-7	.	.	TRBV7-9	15	CASSQEAGRVYEQYF	TGTGCCAGCAGCCAAGAGGCAGGGCGGGTCTACGAGCAGTACTTC
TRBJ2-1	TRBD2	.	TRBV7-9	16	CASSAPGAGGPNEQFF	TGTGCCAGCAGCGCCCCGGGGGCGGGGGGGCCCAATGAGCAGTTCTTC
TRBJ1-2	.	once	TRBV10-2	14	CASSESNRPPLDTF	TGCGCCAGCAGTGAGTCTAACCGTCCCCCGTTAGACACCTTC
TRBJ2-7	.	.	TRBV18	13	CASAFGATYEQYF	TGTGCCAGCGCGTTTGGAGCAACCTACGAGCAGTACTTC
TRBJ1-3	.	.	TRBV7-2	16	CASSLAGGQIGNTIYF	TGTGCCAGCAGCTTAGCGGGGGGGCAAATTGGAAACACCATATATTTT
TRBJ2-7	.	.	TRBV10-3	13	CAIKRDSSYEQYF	TGTGCCATCAAGCGGGACAGTTCCTACGAGCAGTACTTC
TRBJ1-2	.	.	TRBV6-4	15	CASRARFWRNYGYTF	TGTGCCAGCAGGGCCCGGTTTTGGAGGAACTATGGCTACACCTTC
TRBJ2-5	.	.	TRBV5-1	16	CASSATTSGTGETQYF	TGCGCCAGCAGCGCAACAACTAGTGGGACTGGAGAGACCCAGTACTTC
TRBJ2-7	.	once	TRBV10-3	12	CAISDGGYEQYF	TGTGCCATCAGTGACGGGGGCTACGAGCAGTACTTC
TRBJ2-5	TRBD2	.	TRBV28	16	CASSFGVAGARVGQYF	TGTGCCAGCAGTTTTGGGGTAGCGGGGGCACGGGTCGGCCAGTACTTC
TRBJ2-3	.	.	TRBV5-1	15	CASSLSGGLTDTQYF	TGCGCCAGCAGCTTGTCGGGGGGCCTCACAGATACGCAGTATTTT
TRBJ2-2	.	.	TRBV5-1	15	CASSLTGGETGELFF	TGCGCCAGCAGCTTGACAGGTGGGGAAACCGGGGAGCTGTTTTTT
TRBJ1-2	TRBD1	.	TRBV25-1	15	CASSESPGGDYGYTF	TGTGCCAGCAGTGAATCCCCAGGGGGCGACTATGGCTACACCTTC
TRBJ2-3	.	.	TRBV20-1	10	CSARDDTQYF	TGCAGTGCTAGAGATGATACGCAGTATTTT
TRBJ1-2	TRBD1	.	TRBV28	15	CASSSPYRGSYGYTF	TGTGCCAGCAGTTCGCCATACAGGGGAAGCTATGGCTACACCTTC
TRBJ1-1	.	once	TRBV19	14	CASSIIHLNTEAFF	TGTGCCAGTAGTATAATACACCTAAACACTGAAGCTTTCTTT
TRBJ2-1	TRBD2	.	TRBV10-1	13	CASSPAGAREEFF	TGCGCCAGCAGCCCAGCGGGGGCCCGCGAAGAGTTCTTC
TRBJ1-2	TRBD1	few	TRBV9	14	CASSAHRGQGGYTF	TGTGCCAGCAGCGCACACAGGGGGCAGGGTGGCTACACCTTC
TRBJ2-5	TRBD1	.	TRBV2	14	CASSRQGKQETQYF	TGTGCCAGCAGCCGACAGGGAAAGCAAGAGACCCAGTACTTC
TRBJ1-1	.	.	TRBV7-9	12	CASSSPGRSAFF	TGTGCCAGCAGCTCACCAGGGAGATCTGCTTTCTTT
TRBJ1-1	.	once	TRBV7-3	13	CASSITVNTEAFF	TGTGCCAGCAGCATAACGGTGAACACTGAAGCTTTCTTT
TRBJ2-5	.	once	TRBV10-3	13	CATGPGTEETQYF	TGTGCCACCGGGCCCGGGACGGAAGAGACCCAGTACTTC
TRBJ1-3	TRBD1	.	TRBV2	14	CASKIQGTGNTIYF	TGTGCCAGCAAAATACAGGGGACTGGAAACACCATATATTTT
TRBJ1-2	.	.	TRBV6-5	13	CASSYLGTYGYTF	TGTGCCAGCAGTTACCTCGGGACCTATGGCTACACCTTC
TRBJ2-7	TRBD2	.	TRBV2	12	CASQQREFEQYF	TGTGCCAGCCAGCAGCGGGAGTTCGAGCAGTACTTC
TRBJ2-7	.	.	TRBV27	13	CASSLGSYGEQYF	TGTGCCAGCAGTTTGGGTAGTTATGGCGAGCAGTACTTC
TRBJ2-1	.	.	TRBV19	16	CASSKPGSSSYNEQFF	TGTGCCAGTAGTAAGCCGGGTTCGAGCTCCTACAATGAGCAGTTCTTC
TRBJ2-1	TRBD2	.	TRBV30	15	CAWSLGTSSYNEQFF	TGTGCCTGGAGCCTCGGGACTAGCAGCTACAATGAGCAGTTCTTC
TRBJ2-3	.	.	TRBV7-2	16	CASSSPPGGRTDTQYF	TGTGCCAGCAGCTCTCCACCGGGGGGCCGGACAGATACGCAGTATTTT
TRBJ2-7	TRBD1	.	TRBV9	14	CASSRDRGSYEQYF	TGTGCCAGCAGCCGAGACAGGGGTTCCTACGAGCAGTACTTC
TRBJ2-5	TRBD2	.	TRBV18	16	CASSITSGTYQETQYF	TGTGCCAGCTCCATTACTAGCGGGACGTACCAAGAGACCCAGTACTTC